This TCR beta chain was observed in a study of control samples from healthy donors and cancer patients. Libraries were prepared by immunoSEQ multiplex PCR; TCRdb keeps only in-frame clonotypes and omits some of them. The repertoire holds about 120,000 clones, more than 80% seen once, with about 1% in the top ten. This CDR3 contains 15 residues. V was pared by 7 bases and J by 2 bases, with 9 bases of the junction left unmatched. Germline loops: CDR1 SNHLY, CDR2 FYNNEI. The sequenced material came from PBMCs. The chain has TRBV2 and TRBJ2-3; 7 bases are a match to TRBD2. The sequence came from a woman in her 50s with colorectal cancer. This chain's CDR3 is CASMKIAGPTDTQYF. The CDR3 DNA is TGTGCCAGCATGAAAATAGCGGGTCCCACAGATACGCAGTATTTT.